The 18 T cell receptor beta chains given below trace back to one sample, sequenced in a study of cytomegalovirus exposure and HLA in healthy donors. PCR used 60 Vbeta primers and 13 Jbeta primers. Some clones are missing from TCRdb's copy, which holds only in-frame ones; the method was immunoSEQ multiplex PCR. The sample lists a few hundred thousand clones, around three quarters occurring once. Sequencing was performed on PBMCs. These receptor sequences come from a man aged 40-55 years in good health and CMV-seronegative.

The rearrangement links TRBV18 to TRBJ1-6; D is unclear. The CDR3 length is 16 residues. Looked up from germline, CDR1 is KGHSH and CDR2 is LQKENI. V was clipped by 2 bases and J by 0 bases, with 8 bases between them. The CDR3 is CASSPAVSSYNSPLHF. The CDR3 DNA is TGTGCCAGCTCACCAGCCGTGAGCTCCTATAATTCACCCCTCCACTTT.

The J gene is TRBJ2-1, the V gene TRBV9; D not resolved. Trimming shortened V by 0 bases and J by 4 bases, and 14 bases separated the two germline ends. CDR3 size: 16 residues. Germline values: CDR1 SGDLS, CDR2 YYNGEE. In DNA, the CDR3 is TGTGCCAGCAGCGTAGATTACCGAGATACTTACAATGAGCAGTTCTTC. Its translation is CASSVDYRDTYNEQFF.

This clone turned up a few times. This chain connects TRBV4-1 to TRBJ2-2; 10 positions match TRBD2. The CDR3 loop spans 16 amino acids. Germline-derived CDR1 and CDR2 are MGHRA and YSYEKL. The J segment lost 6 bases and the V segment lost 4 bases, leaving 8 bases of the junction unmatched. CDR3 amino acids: CASSLSGRAGAGELFF. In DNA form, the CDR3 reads TGCGCCAGCAGCCTGAGCGGGAGGGCCGGAGCCGGGGAGCTGTTTTTT.

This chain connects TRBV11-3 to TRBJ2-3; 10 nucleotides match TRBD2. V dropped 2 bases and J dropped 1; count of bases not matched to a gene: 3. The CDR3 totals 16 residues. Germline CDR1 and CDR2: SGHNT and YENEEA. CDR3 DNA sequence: TGTGCCAGCAGCTTAAGTAGCGGGGGGCGCACAGATACGCAGTATTTT. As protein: CASSLSSGGRTDTQYF. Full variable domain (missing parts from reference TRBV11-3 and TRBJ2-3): EAGVVQSPRYKIIEKKQPVAFWCNPISGHNTLYWYLQNLGQGPELLIRYENEEAVDDSQLPKDRFSAERLKGVDSTLKIQPAELGDSAVYLCASSLSSGGRTDTQYFGPGTRLTVL.

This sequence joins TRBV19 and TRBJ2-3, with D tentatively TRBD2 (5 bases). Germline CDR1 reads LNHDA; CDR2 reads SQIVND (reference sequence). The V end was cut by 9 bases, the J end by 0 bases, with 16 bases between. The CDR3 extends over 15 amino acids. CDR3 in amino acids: CASGIGISSTDTQYF. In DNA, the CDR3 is TGTGCCAGCGGGATCGGGATCTCTAGCACAGATACGCAGTATTTT.

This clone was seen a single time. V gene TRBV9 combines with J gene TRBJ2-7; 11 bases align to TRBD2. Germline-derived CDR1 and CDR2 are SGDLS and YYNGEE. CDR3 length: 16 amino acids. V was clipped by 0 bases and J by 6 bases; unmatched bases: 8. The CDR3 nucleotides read TGTGCCAGCAGCGTAGGGGGCCTAGCGGGAGGTTCCGAGCAGTACTTC. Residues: CASSVGGLAGGSEQYF.

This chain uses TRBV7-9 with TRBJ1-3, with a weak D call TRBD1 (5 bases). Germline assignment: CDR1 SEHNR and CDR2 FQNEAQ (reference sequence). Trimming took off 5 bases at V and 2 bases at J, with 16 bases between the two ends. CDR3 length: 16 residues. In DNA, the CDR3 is TGTGCCAGCAGCCAATCTCAGGGATTAGCTGGAAACACCATATATTTT. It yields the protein CASSQSQGLAGNTIYF.

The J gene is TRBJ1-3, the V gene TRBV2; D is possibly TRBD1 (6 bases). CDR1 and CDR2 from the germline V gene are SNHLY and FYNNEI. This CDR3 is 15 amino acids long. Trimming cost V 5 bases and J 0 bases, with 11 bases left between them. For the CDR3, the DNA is TGTGCCAGCAGTTTCACAGGGAGCTCTGGAAACACCATATATTTT. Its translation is CASSFTGSSGNTIYF.

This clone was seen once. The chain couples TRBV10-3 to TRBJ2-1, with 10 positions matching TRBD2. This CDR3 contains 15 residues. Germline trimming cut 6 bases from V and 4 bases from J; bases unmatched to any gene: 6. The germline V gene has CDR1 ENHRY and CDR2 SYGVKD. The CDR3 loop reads CAIRGAGGPYNEQFF. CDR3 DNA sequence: TGTGCCATCAGGGGAGCGGGAGGGCCTTACAATGAGCAGTTCTTC.

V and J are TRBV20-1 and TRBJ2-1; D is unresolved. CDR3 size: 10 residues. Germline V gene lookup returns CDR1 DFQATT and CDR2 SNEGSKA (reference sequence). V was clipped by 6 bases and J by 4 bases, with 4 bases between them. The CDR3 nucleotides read TGCAGTGCGCTATACAATGAGCAGTTCTTC. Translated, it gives CSALYNEQFF.

The CDR3 spells CASSKGQGISYEQYF. CDR3 nucleotide sequence: TGTGCCAGCAGCAAGGGACAGGGTATATCCTACGAGCAGTACTTC. The chain recombines TRBV28 with TRBJ2-7, with 9 bases aligning to TRBD1. Germline CDR1 MDHEN, CDR2 SYDVKM. The junction had 7 bases not matched to a gene; V was cut back by 6 bases and J by 1 base. CDR3 length equals 15 residues.

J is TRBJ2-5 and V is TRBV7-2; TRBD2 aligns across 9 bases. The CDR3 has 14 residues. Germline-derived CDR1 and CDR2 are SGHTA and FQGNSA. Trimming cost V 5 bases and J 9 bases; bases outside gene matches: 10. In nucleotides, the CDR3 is TGTGCCAGCAGCCTTAGCGGGGGCCCCGAGGCCCAGTACTTC. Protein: CASSLSGGPEAQYF.

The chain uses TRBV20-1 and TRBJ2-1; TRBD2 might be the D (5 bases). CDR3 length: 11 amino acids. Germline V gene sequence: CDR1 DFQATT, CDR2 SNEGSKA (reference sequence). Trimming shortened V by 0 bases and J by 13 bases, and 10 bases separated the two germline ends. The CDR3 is CSARDRLPQFF. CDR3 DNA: TGCAGTGCTAGAGACCGACTACCTCAGTTCTTC.

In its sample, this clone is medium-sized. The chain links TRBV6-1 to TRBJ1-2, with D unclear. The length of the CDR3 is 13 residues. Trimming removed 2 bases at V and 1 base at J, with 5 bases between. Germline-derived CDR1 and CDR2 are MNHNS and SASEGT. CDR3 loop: CASSETVNYGYTF. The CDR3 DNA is TGTGCCAGCAGTGAAACAGTTAACTATGGCTACACCTTC.

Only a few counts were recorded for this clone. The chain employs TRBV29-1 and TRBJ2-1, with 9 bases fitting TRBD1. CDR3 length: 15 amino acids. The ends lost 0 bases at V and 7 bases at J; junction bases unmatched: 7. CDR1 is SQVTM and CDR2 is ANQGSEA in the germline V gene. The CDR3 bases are TGCAGCGTTGAAGACCCACAGGGGGCGAGGAATGAGCAGTTCTTC. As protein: CSVEDPQGARNEQFF.

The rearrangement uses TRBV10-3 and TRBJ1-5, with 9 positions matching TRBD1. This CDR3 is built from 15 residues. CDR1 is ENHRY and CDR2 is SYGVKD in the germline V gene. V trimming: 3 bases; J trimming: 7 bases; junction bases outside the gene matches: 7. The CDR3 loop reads CAISDSDRGCQPQHF. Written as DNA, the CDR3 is TGTGCCATCAGTGACTCCGACAGGGGGTGCCAGCCCCAGCATTTT.

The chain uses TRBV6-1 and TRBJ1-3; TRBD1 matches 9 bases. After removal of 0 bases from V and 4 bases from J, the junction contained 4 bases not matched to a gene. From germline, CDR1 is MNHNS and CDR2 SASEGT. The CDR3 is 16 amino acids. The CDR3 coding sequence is TGTGCCAGCAGTGAAGCAGGGACAGGGAGGGGAAACACCATATATTTT. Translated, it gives CASSEAGTGRGNTIYF.

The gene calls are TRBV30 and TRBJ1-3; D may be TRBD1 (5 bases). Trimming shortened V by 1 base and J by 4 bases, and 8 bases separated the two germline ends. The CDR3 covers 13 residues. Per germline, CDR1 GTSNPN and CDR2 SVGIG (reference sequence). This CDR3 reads CAWSGQRGNTIYF. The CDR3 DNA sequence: TGTGCCTGGAGTGGACAGCGAGGAAACACCATATATTTT.